This T cell receptor beta chain came from a study of T cells in Graves' hyperthyroidism and ophthalmopathy (dated by TCRdb to the late 2010s). A note on the overall study: Peripheral blood was sampled at the time of initial diagnosis, prior to any treatment. TCR V-J signatures able to tell the groups apart were searched for in a discovery cohort of some 100 patients, of whom over 40 had Graves' ophthalmopathy and roughly 58 had stable Graves' hyperthyroidism. An independent validation cohort of under 20 hyperthyroidism patients and approximately 15 patients who later progressed to ophthalmopathy tested prospective prediction of ophthalmopathy. The roughly 90 discovery patients were divided at random into training and test sets in a 7:3 ratio. In more than five Graves' hyperthyroidism patients, the study also compared T-cell repertoires from thyroid tissue with T-cell repertoires from blood. After blood sampling, hyperthyroidism patients were treated with methimazole at a starting dose of 30 mg daily, and ophthalmopathy patients were treated with high-dose intravenous methylprednisolone. The paper describes TCR Vbeta CDR3 sequencing of 140 or so peripheral blood samples, made up of around 41 ophthalmopathy patients, around 73 hyperthyroidism patients and about 17 progressor patients. The paper as a whole reports these results and caveats: In validation, progression to ophthalmopathy was predicted by the model with more than 65% sensitivity and 72.22% specificity, a median of roughly six months before onset. Most expanded thyroid clonotypes (frequency above 0.001) were also detected in blood, suggesting blood repertoires may reflect thyroid immune responses. No statistical method was used to set the sample size in advance, and investigators knew the group allocation. In cross-validation, a model built on a 13 V-J signature told ophthalmopathy apart from stable hyperthyroidism with under 90% sensitivity and around 81% specificity, and in testing the same model reached 80%/75%.

TCR beta CDR3 regions were amplified from RNA transcripts. The first round of RT-PCR for the TCR CDR3 was performed with the HTBI primer set and the Qiagen OneStep RT-PCR kit. Libraries were constructed in a second round of multiplex PCR, after which size selection and purification were performed. Paired-end sequencing of the libraries was performed with 100 bp reads on an Illumina HiSeq2000. The paper's processing steps were these. SOAPnuke was used to process the raw data, removing reads that contained adapters or uncalled bases, had a mean Phred below 15, or lacked an exact match to the constant primer or identifier. High-quality paired reads were merged with COPE v1.2.5, and unique nucleotide sequences were defined as clonotypes. Clonotypes were aligned to IMGT TRBV, TRBD and TRBJ reference segments using MiTCR v1.1. Analysis was restricted to V-J combinations with a frequency above 0.0001, which covered roughly 99% of repertoires. The TCS score was defined as F50 (clonal expansion) divided by E x V (chaos), with BLOSUM62-based TCRdist calculated between CDR3 peptides within each V-J. Welch's t-statistics and random forest reduced roughly 500 V-J features to 13, which were used in a naive Bayes classifier (R e1071). TCRdb passed the public sequencing reads through fastp at Q25 and MiXCR, retaining productive beta sequences. For every CDR3 protein sequence, its rows merge into one entry that carries the most common genes and DNA. The V and J calls reflect TCRdb's pipeline rather than the authors' work. The sample table records 300,000 to 400,000 distinct CDR3 sequences; 15% to 20% of these occur just once. The biggest ten clones account for approximately 49% of the sample.

Stable Graves' hyperthyroidism was defined as no progression to ophthalmopathy during 18 months of follow-up. Hyperthyroidism patients were newly diagnosed, had a disease duration of under 2 months, and were aged 18 to 65 years. Patients with uncontrolled infections, other autoimmune diseases, pregnancy or lactation were excluded. Diagnoses relied on clinical symptoms, serum thyroxine and TRAb, thyroid ultrasound and orbital computed tomography. PBMCs were separated from 10 ml of fresh peripheral blood using Ficoll-Paque density gradient centrifugation. Trizol reagent was used to extract total RNA, and RNA quality was then checked on an Agilent 2100 Bioanalyzer. Sequences SNHLY (CDR1) and FYNNEI (CDR2) are obtained from the germline V gene. Its CDR3 holds 14 amino acids, cysteine through phenylalanine. Of the read, only the CDR3 DNA is kept; its 42 bases are in frame from base 1. In the case of this clonotype: Its antigen is currently not known. A junction end diverges from the germline sequence, so it may reflect a read error.

The sequence links TRBV2 to TRBJ2-1, and 9 junctional nucleotides match TRBD2. The sequencing input was blood. The clonotype originates from a woman aged 45-59 years with Graves' hyperthyroidism. The nucleotide sequence reads TGTGCCAGCAGGGGGACTAGCCGCTACAATGGGCAGTTCTTC. The resulting protein is CASRGTSRYNGQFF. Full variable domain (CDR3 extended with the reference TRBV2 and TRBJ2-1 proteins): EPEVTQTPSHQVTQMGQEVILRCVPISNHLYFYWYRQILGQKVEFLVSFYNNEISEKSEIFDDQFSVERPDGSNFTLKIRSTKLEDSAMYFCASRGTSRYNGQFFGPGTRLTVL.